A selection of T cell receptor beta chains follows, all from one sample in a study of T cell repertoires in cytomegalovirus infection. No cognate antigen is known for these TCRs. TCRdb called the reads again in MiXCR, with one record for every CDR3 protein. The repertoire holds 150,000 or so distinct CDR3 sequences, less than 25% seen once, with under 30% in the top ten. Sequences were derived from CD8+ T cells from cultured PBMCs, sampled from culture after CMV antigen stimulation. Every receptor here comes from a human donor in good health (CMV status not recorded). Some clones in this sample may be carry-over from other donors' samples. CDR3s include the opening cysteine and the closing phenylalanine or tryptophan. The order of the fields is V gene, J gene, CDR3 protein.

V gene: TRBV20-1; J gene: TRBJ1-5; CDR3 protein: CSAPIMVGQPQHF
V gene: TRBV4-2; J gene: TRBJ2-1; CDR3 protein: CASSQVIAGGRDEQFF
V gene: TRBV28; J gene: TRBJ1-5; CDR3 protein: CASNKDRRLQPQHF
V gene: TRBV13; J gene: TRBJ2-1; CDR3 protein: CASSEWILGASGGHRYNEQFF
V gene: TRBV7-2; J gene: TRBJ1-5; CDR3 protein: CASSFNREYSNQPQHF
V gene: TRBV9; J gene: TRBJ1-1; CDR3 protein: CASSPYWGADEAFF
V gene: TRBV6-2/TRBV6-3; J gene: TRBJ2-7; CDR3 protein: CASTVSGTEAYEQYF
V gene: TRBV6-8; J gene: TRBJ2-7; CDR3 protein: CASSYRQKVIEQYF
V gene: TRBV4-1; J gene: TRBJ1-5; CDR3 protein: CASSQEPGTFNQPQHF
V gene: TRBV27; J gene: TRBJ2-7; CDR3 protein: CASSFSGTGNEQYF
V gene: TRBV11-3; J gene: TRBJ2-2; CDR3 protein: CASSPRQGLTRELFF
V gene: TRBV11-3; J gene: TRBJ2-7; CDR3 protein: CASSEGHLTYEQYF
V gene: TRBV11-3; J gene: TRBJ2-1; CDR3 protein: CASSTGLAGEPYNEQFF
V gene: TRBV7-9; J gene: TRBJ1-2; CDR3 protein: CASSVPGQHPNYGYTF
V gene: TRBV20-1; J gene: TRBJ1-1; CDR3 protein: CSAKGVFTEAFF
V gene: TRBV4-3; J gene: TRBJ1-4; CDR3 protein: CASSQGPGQGIEKLFF
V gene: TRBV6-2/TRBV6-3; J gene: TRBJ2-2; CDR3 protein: CASSPGTNTGELFF
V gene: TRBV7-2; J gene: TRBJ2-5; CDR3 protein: CASSSGQGHLYQETQYF
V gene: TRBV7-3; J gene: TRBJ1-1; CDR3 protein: CASSLTPRGQNTEAFF
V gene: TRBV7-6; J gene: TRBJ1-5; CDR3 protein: CASSLDRSCSNQPQHF
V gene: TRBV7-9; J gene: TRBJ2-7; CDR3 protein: CASSPPQGPASEQYF
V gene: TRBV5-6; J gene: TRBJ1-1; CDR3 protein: CASSVVEALRAEAFF
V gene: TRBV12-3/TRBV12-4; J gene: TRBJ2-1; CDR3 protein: CASSPGGPNIRGYNEQFF
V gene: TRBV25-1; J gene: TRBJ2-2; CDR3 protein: CASSEWESLGGELFF
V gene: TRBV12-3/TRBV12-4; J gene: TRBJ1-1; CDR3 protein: CASSRRDREITEAFF
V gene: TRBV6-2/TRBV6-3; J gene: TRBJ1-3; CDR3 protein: CASSYFLYIGNTIYF
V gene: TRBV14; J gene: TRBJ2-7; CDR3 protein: CASSRLGQGAREQYF
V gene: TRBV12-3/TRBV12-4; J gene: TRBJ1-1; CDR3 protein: CASSLRNTEAFF
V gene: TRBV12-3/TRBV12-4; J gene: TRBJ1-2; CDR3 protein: CASSLGAAFPYGYTF
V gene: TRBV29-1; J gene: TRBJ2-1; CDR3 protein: CSVKETGNEQFF
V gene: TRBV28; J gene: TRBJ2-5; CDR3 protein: CASRLQGGQTQYF
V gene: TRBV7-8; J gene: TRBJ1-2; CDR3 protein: CASSLGRTPNYGYTF
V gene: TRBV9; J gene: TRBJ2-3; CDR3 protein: CASSVDGGGDTDTQYF
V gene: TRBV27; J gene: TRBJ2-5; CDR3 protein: CASSLSYAETQYF
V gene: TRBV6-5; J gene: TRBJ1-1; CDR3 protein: CASSYSGTGGQLNTEAFF
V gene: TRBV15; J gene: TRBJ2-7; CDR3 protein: CATSMGRLEQYF
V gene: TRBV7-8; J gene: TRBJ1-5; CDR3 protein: CASSLARDQPQHF
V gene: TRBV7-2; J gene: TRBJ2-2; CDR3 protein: CASSLEWASGNTGELFF
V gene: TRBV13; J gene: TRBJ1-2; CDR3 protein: CASSLGDRRSNYGYTF
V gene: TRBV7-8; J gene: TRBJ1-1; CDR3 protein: CASSLAAGAYTEAFF
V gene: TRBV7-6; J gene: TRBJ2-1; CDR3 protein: CASSLLLSFYNEQFF
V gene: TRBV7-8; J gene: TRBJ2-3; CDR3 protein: CASSLDRGGTDTQYF
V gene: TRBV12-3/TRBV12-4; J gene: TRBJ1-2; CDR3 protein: CASSRSGFGYTF
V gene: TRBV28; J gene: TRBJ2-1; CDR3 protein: CASSLVDRDEQFF
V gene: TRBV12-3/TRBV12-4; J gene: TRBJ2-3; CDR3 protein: CASRGRTGVWSTDTQYF
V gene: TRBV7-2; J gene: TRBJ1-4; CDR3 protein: CASSLERTGDPTNEKLFF
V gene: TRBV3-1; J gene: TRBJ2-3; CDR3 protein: CASSQRGSVESGTTDTQYF
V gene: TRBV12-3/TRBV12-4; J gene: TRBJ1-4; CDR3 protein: CASSFVSTNEKLFF
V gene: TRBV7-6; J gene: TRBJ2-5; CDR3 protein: CASSRQGIQETQYF
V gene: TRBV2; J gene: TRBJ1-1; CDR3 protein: CASSEAGGYEAFF
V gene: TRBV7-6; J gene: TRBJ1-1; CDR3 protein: CASSNTGAGMNTEAFF
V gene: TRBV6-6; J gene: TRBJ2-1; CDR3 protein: CASSGGPPNYYNEQFF
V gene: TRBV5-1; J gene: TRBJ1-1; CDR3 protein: CASSNRGEDGNTEAFF
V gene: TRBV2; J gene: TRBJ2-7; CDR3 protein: CASSDRLMPYEQYF
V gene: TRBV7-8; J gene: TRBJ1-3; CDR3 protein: CASSPRDRGYSSGNTIYF
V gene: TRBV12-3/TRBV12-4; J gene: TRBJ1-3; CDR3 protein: CASSPTYSGNTIYF
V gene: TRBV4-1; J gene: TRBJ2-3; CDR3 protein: CASSRLLADSTDTQYF
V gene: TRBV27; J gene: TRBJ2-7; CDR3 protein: CASGRTSDEQYF